This T cell receptor beta chain appears in the sequencing data of a study of T cell responses to AZD1222 COVID-19 vaccine. Study as a whole: Second-dose intervals near 4 or 12 weeks were combined. The study's findings and limits: At baseline, seropositivity was found in only a handful of AZD1222 recipients. Donor demographics were predominantly white British with a female majority; clonal diversity may be underestimated.

Profiling relied on immunoSEQ multiplex PCR, and the TCRdb table lists in-frame clones only, not all of them. Of approximately 70,000 clones in the sample, roughly 89% were seen once. With respect to this clone: The antigen is undetermined.

This specimen consisted of peripheral blood, obtained on day 0 of AZD1222 vaccination. This clonotype was obtained from an adult in good health.

The chain's CDR3 is CASSLVRGRYTEAFF. The CDR3 DNA follows: TGTGCCAGCAGCTTGGTGAGGGGGCGATACACTGAAGCTTTCTTT. The chain recombines TRBV5-6 with TRBJ1-1; 7 bases line up with TRBD1. Germline V lookup: CDR1 SGHDT, CDR2 YYEEEE. The V segment lost 0 bases and the J segment 3 bases; nucleotides outside the gene matches: 5. The CDR3 sequence is 15 residues long.